This T cell receptor (beta chain) was sequenced for a study of control samples from healthy donors and cancer patients. Within the sample, this clone is medium-sized. Sequencing used immunoSEQ multiplex PCR; TCRdb keeps in-frame clones, though not all of them. The repertoire has under 80,000 clones, about 94% of them found once; the top ten carry approximately 3%. The TCR comes from a woman in her thirties in good health. Input material: blood.

The DNA of the CDR3 is TGTGCCAGCACCCCCTGGGGGGGGATGAACACTGAAGCTTTCTTT. It encodes CASTPWGGMNTEAFF. The chain joins TRBV9 to TRBJ1-1; the D gene is possibly TRBD1 (5 bases). V shed 6 bases and J shed 0 bases, with 15 bases lying between them. Germline V lookup: CDR1 SGDLS, CDR2 YYNGEE. CDR3 length: 15 residues.